This T cell receptor (beta chain) stems from a study of blood T cell repertoires in COVID-19. Some clones are missing from TCRdb's copy, which holds only in-frame ones; the method was immunoSEQ multiplex PCR. The data contain about 78,000 clones, about nine tenths of them singletons. The V gene end was trimmed by 4 bases and the J gene end by 3 bases; junction bases not matched to a gene: 14. The CDR3 extends over 17 amino acids. In germline, CDR1 is SGHNT, CDR2 YYREEE (reference sequence). The chain joins TRBV5-4 to TRBJ2-3, with 7 bases that match TRBD2. The sequence derives from a woman aged 45-59 years in a cohort sampled during active COVID-19. Sequenced sample: peripheral blood. The CDR3 region has the DNA TGTGCCAGCAGCATGGGCCCCCTAGCGGCCCAGACAGATACGCAGTATTTT. Protein product: CASSMGPLAAQTDTQYF.